This entry lists 28 T cell receptor beta chains sequenced from one sample in a study of blood T cell repertoires in COVID-19. Repertoires were generated with immunoSEQ multiplex PCR, while TCRdb's copy carries only in-frame clones and drops some. The data contain some 130,000 clones, around 77% of them singletons. The sample taken for sequencing was peripheral blood. All receptors come from a human donor in a cohort sampled during active COVID-19.

V and J are TRBV30 and TRBJ2-7, with 10 bases lining up with TRBD2. CDR1 and CDR2 (germline): GTSNPN, SVGIG (reference sequence). The J segment lost 2 bases and the V segment lost 5 bases, leaving 6 bases of the junction unmatched. This CDR3 region has 14 residues. The CDR3 bases are TGTGCCTGGTGCCCCAGCGGGGGGGCCTACGAGCAGTACTTC. It encodes CAWCPSGGAYEQYF.

This chain uses TRBV5-6 with TRBJ1-4; D ambiguous. The germline V gene has CDR1 SGHDT and CDR2 YYEEEE. Trimming removed 7 bases at V and 0 bases at J, with 19 bases between. The CDR3 consists of 17 residues. The CDR3 DNA is TGTGCCAGCCACAATCTCTACTCGGGAACAACTAATGAAAAACTGTTTTTT. Translating it yields CASHNLYSGTTNEKLFF.

The DNA of the CDR3 is TGTGCCATCAGTGAGACAGGGGGCACTGAAGCTTTCTTT. Protein sequence: CAISETGGTEAFF. The genes are TRBV10-3 and TRBJ1-1; 8 bases are a match to TRBD1. V was pared by 2 bases and J by 4 bases, with 0 bases of the junction left unmatched. The length of the CDR3 is 13 residues. Germline V lookup: CDR1 ENHRY, CDR2 SYGVKD.

The V and J genes are TRBV19 and TRBJ2-2; 8 nucleotides line up with TRBD1. V lost 4 bases to trimming and J lost 5 bases; unmatched junction nucleotides: 9. CDR3 length equals 16 residues. CDR1 LNHDA and CDR2 SQIVND come from the germline V gene (reference sequence). CDR3 DNA: TGTGCCAGTAGTACCTACGGGACAGGCGGAACCGGGGAGCTGTTTTTT. Protein product: CASSTYGTGGTGELFF.

The chain couples TRBV7-9 to TRBJ1-1, with TRBD1 identical over 8 bases. The CDR3 runs 14 residues. Per germline, CDR1 SEHNR and CDR2 FQNEAQ (reference sequence). V lost 4 bases and J lost 8; bases outside the gene matches: 9. CDR3 bases: TGTGCCAGCAGCTATACAACAGGGGGAACAGAAGCTTTCTTT. Its translation is CASSYTTGGTEAFF.

The chain combines TRBV7-9 with TRBJ2-7, with 8 bases lining up with TRBD2. Unmatched junction bases numbered 13, after V lost 4 bases and J lost 5 bases. Germline values: CDR1 SEHNR, CDR2 FQNEAQ (reference sequence). The CDR3 contains 16 residues. The CDR3 nucleotides are TGTGCCAGCAGCTCCCCGGGGGGGACCGACCCCCACGAGCAGTACTTC. It is translated as CASSSPGGTDPHEQYF.

The genes are TRBV16 and TRBJ1-2; D unclear. The germline V gene has CDR1 KGHSY and CDR2 FQNENV. V lost 8 bases, J lost 8 bases, and 21 bases lay in between. CDR3 length equals 14 residues. CDR3 nucleotide sequence: TGTGCCAGCCGTACCGTGGACGGAGGGATCGGCTACACCTTC. This sequence encodes CASRTVDGGIGYTF.

The chain employs TRBV6-6 and TRBJ2-2; 10 bases fit TRBD1. There are 14 residues in the CDR3. J gave up 6 bases and V 2 bases, and 0 bases lay outside the gene matches. CDR1 is MNHNY, CDR2 SVGAGI, per germline (reference sequence). CDR3 coding DNA: TGTGCCAGCAGTTACGACAGGGGGCCCGGGGAGCTGTTTTTT. It codes for CASSYDRGPGELFF.

The CDR3 region has the DNA TGTGCCAGCCCCGACGACAGGGTGGATGCAGATACGCAGTATTTT. It codes for CASPDDRVDADTQYF. V usage is TRBV7-9 and J usage is TRBJ2-3; 7 bases match TRBD1. In germline, CDR1 is SEHNR, CDR2 FQNEAQ (reference sequence). This CDR3 is built from 15 residues. The junction had 12 bases not matched to a gene; V was cut back by 8 bases and J by 4 bases.

The chain links TRBV11-2 to TRBJ2-2, with TRBD1 matching 9 bases. V was pared by 6 bases and J by 2 bases, with 7 bases of the junction left unmatched. The CDR3 loop spans 16 amino acids. The V gene's germline CDR1 is SGHAT and CDR2 FQNNGV. CDR3 DNA sequence: TGTGCCAGCAGGTTTGGCACAGGGGGCAACACCGGGGAGCTGTTTTTT. Translation gives CASRFGTGGNTGELFF.

This chain joins TRBV28 and TRBJ1-5; the D gene is possibly TRBD1 (6 bases). V lost 5 bases and J lost 6, with 20 bases in between. The CDR3 runs 16 residues. Per the germline V gene, CDR1 is MDHEN and CDR2 is SYDVKM. CDR3 sequence: CASSLAAGGGGQPQHF. The CDR3 region has the DNA TGTGCCAGCAGTCTGGCTGCGGGGGGCGGTGGTCAGCCCCAGCATTTT.

In its sample, this clone was seen once. The rearrangement joins TRBV28 to TRBJ2-1; TRBD1 aligns across 9 bases. The germline gives CDR1 MDHEN, CDR2 SYDVKM. Losses at the gene ends were 6 bases for V and 4 bases for J; bases not matched to a gene: 7. The CDR3 extends over 15 amino acids. As DNA, the CDR3 is TGTGCCAGCAGACACCCGGGACAGGGTTACAATGAGCAGTTCTTC. Translating it yields CASRHPGQGYNEQFF.

This clone was observed a single time. The chain recombines TRBV7-9 with TRBJ2-7, with 8 bases lining up with TRBD1. Trimming removed 7 bases from V and 1 base from J; junction bases left unmatched: 15. CDR3 length: 17 residues. The germline V gene encodes CDR1 SEHNR and CDR2 FQNEAQ (reference sequence). CDR3 region: CASTNPNRQGRSYEQYF. CDR3 nucleotide sequence: TGTGCCAGCACCAACCCCAATCGACAGGGGAGATCCTACGAGCAGTACTTC.

The rearrangement joins TRBV7-9 to TRBJ1-1; D is perhaps TRBD1 (5 bases). This CDR3 region has 13 residues. Trimming cost V 1 base and J 7 bases, with 10 bases left between them. The germline V gene encodes CDR1 SEHNR and CDR2 FQNEAQ (reference sequence). CDR3 nucleotides: TGTGCCAGCAGCTTAGGGGGCAGCGTTGAAGCTTTCTTT. It specifies CASSLGGSVEAFF.

This clone was detected only a few times. V is TRBV28 and J is TRBJ2-7, with 14 bases matching TRBD2. This CDR3 has 15 residues. Trimming took 6 bases from V and 6 from J; bases not matched to a gene: 7. From germline, CDR1 is MDHEN and CDR2 SYDVKM. CDR3 nucleotide sequence: TGTGCCAGCAGCTCCCCGGGACTAGCGGGGGTCGAGCAGTACTTC. Translation: CASSSPGLAGVEQYF.

The V and J genes are TRBV6-5 and TRBJ1-4, with D unresolved. This CDR3 has 13 amino acids. CDR1 is MNHEY, CDR2 SVGAGI, per germline. V lost 6 bases and J 4 bases, leaving 9 bases between the germline ends. The CDR3 sequence: CASRLAINEKLFF. As DNA, the CDR3 is TGTGCCAGCAGGCTAGCAATTAATGAAAAACTGTTTTTT.

The rearrangement links TRBV6-5 to TRBJ2-7; a possible D gene is TRBD2 (5 bases). This CDR3 has 14 residues. The V and J ends lost 2 bases and 0 bases respectively, with 8 bases between them. Germline CDR1 is MNHEY and CDR2 is SVGAGI. The CDR3, as DNA: TGTGCCAGCAGTTACGGACTGAGCTCCTACGAGCAGTACTTC. Translation gives CASSYGLSSYEQYF.

This sequence joins TRBV29-1 and TRBJ2-3; 9 nucleotides align to TRBD2. Germline values: CDR1 SQVTM, CDR2 ANQGSEA. Germline trimming cut 2 bases from V and 0 bases from J; bases unmatched to any gene: 0. CDR3 size: 14 residues. The CDR3 region is CSVELAGSTDTQYF. CDR3 DNA: TGCAGCGTTGAACTAGCGGGGAGCACAGATACGCAGTATTTT.

The CDR3 region is CATSRDPGQKVETQYF. DNA of the CDR3: TGTGCCACCAGCAGAGACCCGGGACAAAAGGTAGAGACCCAGTACTTC. The chain uses TRBV15 and TRBJ2-5; possible D gene TRBD1, 6 bases. V gave up 0 bases and J gave up 4 bases, with 15 bases separating them. CDR1 LNHNV and CDR2 YYDKDF come from the germline V gene (reference sequence). The CDR3 extends over 16 amino acids.

The J gene is TRBJ1-2, the V gene TRBV12-3 or TRBV12-4; perhaps TRBD1 as D (6 bases). The CDR3 runs 12 residues. V shed 6 bases and J shed 4 bases, with 9 bases lying between them. CDR3 region: CASSLDSYGYTF. CDR3 DNA: TGTGCCAGCAGCCTGGACAGCTATGGCTACACCTTC.

This chain uses TRBV5-1 with TRBJ1-5, with D unresolved. CDR1 is SGHRS, CDR2 YFSETQ, per germline. The ends were cut back, 1 base at V and 2 bases at J, with 7 bases in the middle. The CDR3 covers 14 residues. The CDR3 reads CASSLTAGNQPQHF. DNA for the CDR3: TGCGCCAGCAGCTTGACAGCAGGCAATCAGCCCCAGCATTTT.

This clone appeared a few times. The genes are TRBV6-5 and TRBJ1-6; TRBD1 agrees at 8 bases. The V and J ends lost 4 bases and 8 bases, in that order; junction bases with no gene match: 7. The CDR3 consists of 15 residues. Germline CDR1 and CDR2: MNHEY and SVGAGI. For the CDR3, the DNA is TGTGCCAGCAGTTCCCGGGACAGGCTATATTCACCCCTCCACTTT. It translates to CASSSRDRLYSPLHF.

This clone showed up just once. V usage is TRBV14 and J usage is TRBJ1-2; 9 bases agree with TRBD1. From germline, CDR1 is SGHDN and CDR2 FVKESK. There are 16 residues in the CDR3. With 5 bases clipped from V and 3 bases from J, the junction kept 10 bases outside the gene matches. CDR3 sequence (DNA): TGTGCCAGCAGCTCCTGGACAGGGGAGCCCGACTATGGCTACACCTTC. Translated: CASSSWTGEPDYGYTF.

This chain links TRBV28 with TRBJ2-7, with D possibly being TRBD2 (6 bases). Trimming cost V 8 bases and J 2 bases, with 16 bases left between them. CDR1 and CDR2 (germline): MDHEN, SYDVKM. The CDR3 spans 14 residues. The CDR3 region is CASRSGVFPYEQYF. CDR3 bases: TGTGCCAGCCGGTCGGGGGTTTTTCCCTACGAGCAGTACTTC.

J is TRBJ2-3 and V is TRBV15; 7 bases line up with TRBD1. This CDR3 is built from 13 residues. The V gene's germline CDR1 is LNHNV and CDR2 YYDKDF (reference sequence). The J segment lost 4 bases and the V segment lost 5 bases, leaving 3 bases of the junction unmatched. In DNA, the CDR3 is TGTGCCACCAGCGAAGGACAGGCAGATACGCAGTATTTT. Its translation: CATSEGQADTQYF.

The V gene is TRBV25-1, the J gene TRBJ1-2, with D possibly matching TRBD1 (5 bases). V lost 3 bases, J lost 5 bases, and 10 bases lay in between. Germline lookup yields CDR1 MGHDK and CDR2 SYGVNS. This CDR3 comprises 13 residues. The CDR3 reads CASSEPGKYGYTF. In nucleotides, the CDR3 is TGTGCCAGCAGTGAGCCAGGGAAGTATGGCTACACCTTC.

This chain connects TRBV6-6 to TRBJ2-5; TRBD2 matches 9 bases. Germline trimming cut 5 bases from V and 7 bases from J; bases unmatched to any gene: 11. Germline V CDR1 and CDR2: MNHNY, SVGAGI (reference sequence). There are 15 residues in the CDR3. CDR3 DNA: TGTGCCAGCAGTCAGCACCTGACTAGCGGAACGACCCAGTACTTC. Translating gives CASSQHLTSGTTQYF.

This chain connects TRBV27 to TRBJ1-5; TRBD1 agrees at 7 bases. Looked up from germline, CDR1 is MNHEY and CDR2 is SMNVEV (reference sequence). The V segment lost 3 bases and the J segment 0 bases; nucleotides outside the gene matches: 8. CDR3 size: 17 residues. CDR3 nucleotide sequence: TGTGCCAGCAGTTTTACCCCGACAGGGTCTAGCAATCAGCCCCAGCATTTT. Protein product: CASSFTPTGSSNQPQHF.